This T cell receptor (beta chain) was captured by sequencing in a study of graft-versus-host responses after intestinal transplantation (TCRdb year 2021). Study-level background: The transplants that recipients received were multivisceral, liver-intestinal, or isolated intestinal. Every recipient was given anti-thymocyte globulin induction, followed by approximately 3 years of maintenance tacrolimus and steroids. After intestinal transplantation, graft-versus-host and host-versus-graft alloreactive T cell clones in the graft, circulation and bone marrow were tracked using bulk TCR-beta CDR3 sequencing. A peak of at least 4% donor T cells among recipient peripheral blood mononuclear cells was the definition used for donor T cell macrochimerism. Samples from a few later patients were sequenced in-house on an Illumina MiSeq with MiXCR processing rather than by the commercial service. The cohort enrolled 24 intestinal transplant recipients, one of whom was a retransplant, and a few patients without pretransplant specimens were excluded. To identify alloreactive clones, pre-transplant mixed lymphocyte reaction products were sequenced and compared with unstimulated pre-transplant donor and recipient T cells.

Regarding this clone: No antigen is known for it. One base away there is no much larger clone; base qualities are not given.

V is cut by 0 bases and J by 4 bases, and the space between the germline ends is 19 bases. The CDR3 starts with the cysteine, ends with the phenylalanine, and has 18 residues. Left in the record is the CDR3 DNA by itself, 54 bases read in frame from the first base. The germline V gene (reference sequence) yields WNHNN for CDR1 and SYGVQD for CDR2. The library relied on the immunoSEQ multiplex PCR assay. Adaptive Biotechnologies carried out high-throughput TCR-beta CDR3 sequencing of genomic DNA for most patients. Under the source paper's analysis protocol: Adaptive's ImmunoSEQ software supplied the TCR sequencing data for 15 to 20 patients, while MiXCR and VDJtools were used to process three other patients. CDR3 nucleotide sequences shared between donor and recipient were removed because their origin could not be assigned. Alloreactive clones required at least 2-fold expansion over unstimulated cells and minimum CFSE-low frequency of 0.002% (template counts) or 0.001% (read counts). Mappable clones were those detected in sequenced pre-transplant spleen, lymph node, or MLR CFSE-low populations of the donor or recipient. Cumulative frequency of alloreactive clones was calculated as a percentage of all sequences weighted by copy number. TCRdb's version of the immuneACCESS table is confined to in-frame rearrangements and falls short of the full clone set. An unresolved V gene accounts for under half of the shortfall where checked; the remainder is of unknown origin. V, J and clone size are taken as reported in that table, and D and trimming were inferred from the DNA itself. The sample contains about 16,000 clones, approximately 89% of them found a single time. Approximately 5.5% of the sample belongs to the ten largest clones.

The paper's findings and limits, for the study overall: Peak levels of circulating GvH clones were associated with declines in HvG clones early after transplant. GvH clones were detected in recipient bone marrow, and some appeared earlier in ileal mucosa or blood, consistent with an intestinal mucosal origin. Conclusions were limited by the relatively low number and heterogeneity of intestinal transplant patients. High GvH to HvG T cell clonal ratios were observed in the allografts of patients with donor T cell macrochimerism.

In the first month after transplant, blood samples were collected up to 4 times, and after that at least monthly when available. The sequence links TRBV10-1 to TRBJ2-1; the D gene is possibly TRBD1, with 6 bases matching. The sequence derives from a human patient who received an intestinal transplant, so some T cells may come from the graft donor. This material consisted of PBMCs, taken 110 days after intestinal transplant. In nucleotides, the sequence is TGCGCCAGCAGTGAGTCGAGTCTCGGCAGGGGCTCGTACAATGAGCAGTTCTTC. Its protein reads: CASSESSLGRGSYNEQFF.